The 27 T cell receptor beta chains below were found in one sample sequenced in a study of T cells in Graves' hyperthyroidism and ophthalmopathy. TCR beta CDR3 sequences were amplified from RNA transcripts. In the first-round RT-PCR of the TCR CDR3, the HTBI primer set was used. TCRdb re-analysed the multiplex PCR reads in MiXCR, keeping a single row per CDR3 protein. Among a few hundred thousand distinct CDR3 sequences listed, around 14% were seen once. The sequenced sample was blood. The receptors originated from a young woman with Graves' hyperthyroidism.

This clonotype has ten or more counts. This chain joins TRBV20-1 and TRBJ2-2; the D gene is possibly TRBD2 (7 bases). The CDR3 covers 16 residues. Trimming shortened V by 0 bases and J by 7 bases, and 18 bases separated the two germline ends. Germline assignment: CDR1 DFQATT and CDR2 SNEGSKA (reference sequence). CDR3 sequence (DNA): TGCAGTGCTAGAGAGGCCATCAGAGGGGGGGACGGGGAGCTGTTTTTT. The encoded protein is CSAREAIRGGDGELFF.

This sequence joins TRBV20-1 and TRBJ2-3; TRBD1 or TRBD2 may be the D gene (5 bases each). The germline V gene has CDR1 DFQATT and CDR2 SNEGSKA (reference sequence). The CDR3 sequence is 16 residues long. V lost 3 bases to trimming and J lost 0 bases, with 16 bases between them. CDR3 DNA: TGCAGTGCTAGTGGGGACCCCGATTCTAGCACAGATACGCAGTATTTT. Residues: CSASGDPDSSTDTQYF.

There are many counts of this clonotype. V usage is TRBV5-5 and J usage is TRBJ2-7, with D hard to call. Deletions cut 4 bases from V and 2 bases from J, with 10 bases between. Germline V CDR1 and CDR2: SGHKS, YYEKEE (reference sequence). The CDR3 spans 13 residues. The CDR3 DNA reads as TGTGCCAGCAGCCATGGAGAAGCCTACGAGCAGTACTTC. This encodes CASSHGEAYEQYF.

This clonotype was counted at least ten times. The V and J genes are TRBV2 and TRBJ2-1; 7 positions match TRBD1. CDR3 size: 14 residues. Germline CDR1 reads SNHLY; CDR2 reads FYNNEI. V lost 10 bases, J lost 0 bases, and 6 bases stayed unmatched. Here the CDR3 reads CAIPGQISYNEQFF. The CDR3 nucleotides are TGTGCCATCCCGGGACAGATCTCCTACAATGAGCAGTTCTTC.

There are many counts of this clonotype. The J gene is TRBJ1-1, the V gene TRBV20-1; 7 nucleotides agree with TRBD1. The germline CDR1 and CDR2 sequences are DFQATT and SNEGSKA (reference sequence). The V gene end was trimmed by 5 bases and the J gene end by 7 bases; junction bases not matched to a gene: 10. The length of the CDR3 is 13 residues. CDR3 sequence (DNA): TGCAGTGCTGTCCCTGGACAGGTCTATGAAGCTTTCTTT. Translation gives CSAVPGQVYEAFF.

This clonotype was observed a handful of times. V gene TRBV6-2 or TRBV6-3 combines with J gene TRBJ2-3; possibly TRBD2 for D (6 bases). Trimming stripped 2 bases from V and 2 bases from J, with 11 bases between. Germline CDR1 is MNHEY and CDR2 is SVGEGT. The CDR3 is 15 residues long. The CDR3 nucleotides read TGTGCCAGCAGTTACAGGGACTCGTACACAGATACGCAGTATTTT. It specifies CASSYRDSYTDTQYF.

The gene calls are TRBV2 and TRBJ1-6, with D uncertain. The CDR3 contains 15 residues. Germline loops: CDR1 SNHLY, CDR2 FYNNEI. Trimming stripped 4 bases from V and 0 bases from J, with 7 bases between. In nucleotides, the CDR3 is TGTGCCAGCAGTGTTCCAAGCTCCTATAATTCACCCCTCCACTTT. Its protein is CASSVPSSYNSPLHF.

The chain links TRBV3-1 to TRBJ2-1; TRBD1 matches 8 bases. Germline CDR1 LGHDT, CDR2 YNNKEL (reference sequence). Trimming at V came to 4 bases and at J to 2 bases, leaving 10 bases not matched to a gene. The CDR3 is 17 residues long. The CDR3 reads CASSLIRGPLTYNEQFF. CDR3 nucleotides: TGTGCCAGCAGCCTGATCAGGGGGCCCCTAACCTACAATGAGCAGTTCTTC.

For this clonotype: Possible read error: a much larger clone is one base away. The J gene is TRBJ1-1, the V gene TRBV7-6; 7 nucleotides match TRBD1. Germline V gene sequence: CDR1 SGHVS, CDR2 FNYEAQ. This CDR3 is 12 amino acids long. V lost 5 bases to trimming and J lost 10 bases; unmatched junction nucleotides: 7. In DNA form, the CDR3 reads TGTGCCAGCAGCCCCGGCGACAGGGCAGCTTTCTTT. Translated, it gives CASSPGDRAAFF. Based on the CDR3 plus reference TRBV7-6 and TRBJ1-1, the full variable domain is GAGVSQSPRYKVTKRGQDVALRCDPISGHVSLYWYRQALGQGPEFLTYFNYEAQQDKSGLPNDRFSAERPEGSISTLTIQRTEQRDSAMYRCASSPGDRAAFFGQGTRLTVV.

This clonotype was seen ten or more times. The rearrangement joins TRBV12-3 or TRBV12-4 to TRBJ1-4, with D hard to call. Trimming pared 5 bases from V and 2 bases from J, leaving 9 bases between. This CDR3 has 14 residues. CDR3: CASSPRSTNEKLFF. In nucleotides, the CDR3 is TGTGCCAGCAGTCCACGGTCGACTAATGAAAAACTGTTTTTT.

V gene TRBV5-1 combines with J gene TRBJ2-2, with TRBD1 matching 7 bases. V trimming: 7 bases; J trimming: 2 bases; junction bases outside the gene matches: 14. Germline V gene sequence: CDR1 SGHRS, CDR2 YFSETQ. The length of the CDR3 is 17 residues. The CDR3 loop is CASFGGTVLLNTGELFF. In nucleotides, the CDR3 is TGCGCCAGCTTTGGTGGGACAGTCCTACTTAACACCGGGGAGCTGTTTTTT.

This chain joins TRBV20-1 and TRBJ2-1; no reliable D call. The germline gives CDR1 DFQATT, CDR2 SNEGSKA (reference sequence). This CDR3 has 12 residues. Trimming pared 6 bases from V and 4 bases from J, leaving 10 bases between. The CDR3 here is CSAWPSYNEQFF. DNA for the CDR3: TGCAGTGCCTGGCCCAGTTACAATGAGCAGTTCTTC.

A few counts support this clonotype. This chain links TRBV7-2 with TRBJ1-4; TRBD1 aligns across 7 bases. Germline CDR1 and CDR2: SGHTA and FQGNSA. This CDR3 is built from 14 residues. J was trimmed by 6 bases and V by 3 bases; bases with no gene match: 4. In DNA, the CDR3 is TGTGCCAGCAGCTTTGTAGGGGGCGATGAAAAACTGTTTTTT. Encoded protein: CASSFVGGDEKLFF.

The sample holds a few counts of this clonotype. A much larger clone differs from this one at a single base, so this may be a read error. The rearrangement uses TRBV7-2 and TRBJ1-2; D unresolved. Germline-derived CDR1 and CDR2 are SGHTA and FQGNSA. The CDR3 contains 12 residues. V was shortened by 5 bases and J by 4 bases, with 8 bases between the two germline ends. The CDR3 sequence: CASSPSLYGYTF. Here the CDR3 DNA reads TGTGCCAGCAGCCCCAGCCTCTATGGCTACACCTTC. The whole variable domain, remainder taken from reference TRBV7-2 and TRBJ1-2, is GAGVSQSPSNKVTEKGKDVELRCDPISGHTALYWYRQSLGQGLEFLIYFQGNSAPDKSGLPSDRFSAERTGGSVSTLTIQRTQQEDSAVYLCASSPSLYGYTFGSGTRLTVV.

The table lists this clonotype with many counts. The J gene is TRBJ2-7, the V gene TRBV11-2; no clear D gene. Germline-derived CDR1 and CDR2 are SGHAT and FQNNGV. V lost 1 base to trimming and J lost 5 bases, with 15 bases between them. This CDR3 has 15 residues. The CDR3 protein is CASSLARQSSHEQYF. The CDR3 nucleotides are TGTGCCAGCAGCTTAGCACGGCAATCTTCCCACGAGCAGTACTTC.

This clonotype was recorded at least ten times. The chain has TRBV27 and TRBJ1-1, with 11 bases that match TRBD1. Germline V gene data show CDR1 as MNHEY and CDR2 as SMNVEV (reference sequence). CDR3 length equals 16 residues. After removal of 5 bases from V and 1 base from J, the junction contained 6 bases not matched to a gene. The CDR3 nucleotides read TGTGCCAGCAGTCCCGGACAGGGGGCCCCGAACACTGAAGCTTTCTTT. The encoded protein is CASSPGQGAPNTEAFF.

This clonotype was seen just once. The rearrangement links TRBV7-3 to TRBJ2-2; the D is unclear. This CDR3 region has 15 residues. Germline loops: CDR1 SGHTA, CDR2 FQGTGA. Trimming removed 6 bases from V and 0 bases from J, with 11 bases in between. The CDR3: CASSGSRSNTGELFF. The CDR3 bases are TGTGCCAGCAGTGGTAGCAGGTCGAACACCGGGGAGCTGTTTTTT.

This clonotype was seen ten or more times. The chain links TRBV2 to TRBJ1-1; 8 nucleotides agree with TRBD1. The CDR3 covers 16 residues. Looked up from germline, CDR1 is SNHLY and CDR2 is FYNNEI. The junction had 10 bases not matched to a gene; V was cut back by 7 bases and J by 0 bases. The CDR3 bases are TGTGCCAGCAAATCCGGGACAGGCCGACTGAACACTGAAGCTTTCTTT. Translation: CASKSGTGRLNTEAFF.

In its sample, this clonotype was seen a few times. A read error may explain this, as a much larger clone is one base away. This rearrangement joins TRBV2 to TRBJ2-7, with 7 positions matching TRBD2. This CDR3 spans 11 amino acids. V lost 11 bases to trimming and J lost 2 bases; unmatched junction nucleotides: 3. Germline V gives CDR1 SNHLY, CDR2 FYNNEI. In DNA form, the CDR3 reads TGTGCCCGCGGGGGAACCTACGAGCAGTACTTC. This encodes CARGGTYEQYF.

In this sample, this clonotype turned up many times. This chain uses TRBV4-1 with TRBJ2-5; TRBD1 aligns across 11 bases. The CDR3 has 15 residues. Germline loops: CDR1 MGHRA, CDR2 YSYEKL. Trimming removed 4 bases from V and 5 bases from J; junction bases left unmatched: 6. CDR3 in amino acids: CASSPRTGGGETQYF. CDR3 nucleotides: TGCGCCAGCAGCCCACGGACAGGGGGCGGTGAGACCCAGTACTTC.

This clonotype occurred many times. This sequence joins TRBV29-1 and TRBJ2-7; TRBD1 matches 9 bases. Per the germline V gene, CDR1 is SQVTM and CDR2 is ANQGSEA. V gave up 5 bases and J gave up 6 bases; unmatched junction bases: 14. The CDR3 runs 15 residues. CDR3 region: CSVYPDRGITGEQYF. The CDR3 DNA reads TGCAGCGTTTATCCCGACAGGGGGATAACGGGCGAGCAGTACTTC.

This clonotype was counted many times. The rearrangement joins TRBV20-1 to TRBJ1-1, with 12 positions matching TRBD1. CDR1 is DFQATT, CDR2 SNEGSKA, per germline (reference sequence). J gave up 11 bases and V 0 bases, and 4 bases lay outside the gene matches. This CDR3 has 13 residues. CDR3 sequence (DNA): TGCAGTGCTAGAGATCGGGGACAGGGGGCCGCTTTCTTT. Translation gives CSARDRGQGAAFF.

V and J are TRBV6-1 and TRBJ1-3; D ambiguous. The CDR3 is 16 residues long. Trimming shortened V by 5 bases and J by 0 bases, and 14 bases separated the two germline ends. Germline values: CDR1 MNHNS, CDR2 SASEGT. CDR3 in amino acids: CASSYNQQSSGNTIYF. The CDR3 nucleotides read TGTGCCAGCAGTTATAACCAACAGAGCTCTGGAAACACCATATATTTT.

Ten or more counts support this clonotype. The chain employs TRBV20-1 and TRBJ1-1; D not resolved. Germline-derived CDR1 and CDR2 are DFQATT and SNEGSKA (reference sequence). Between the trimmed V and J ends, which lost 0 bases and 5 bases, there was a span of 7 bases. The CDR3 runs 12 residues. CDR3 amino acids: CSARDGETEAFF. In DNA form, the CDR3 reads TGCAGTGCTAGAGATGGGGAAACTGAAGCTTTCTTT.

This clonotype was recorded only once. A read error may be the cause here, since a much bigger clone is one base away. V usage is TRBV12-3 or TRBV12-4 and J usage is TRBJ2-2; no firm D call. CDR3 length equals 15 residues. The V gene lost 3 bases and the J gene lost 0 bases, with 8 bases spanning the gap. CDR3 amino acids: CASSFSPANTGELFF. Written as DNA, the CDR3 is TGTGCCAGCAGTTTCAGCCCAGCGAACACCGGGGAGCTGTTTTTT.

At least ten counts were recorded for this clonotype. CDR3 nucleotide sequence: TGCGCCAGCAGCTTGGGGGGACAGGGAGGAGGCGATGAGCAGTTCTTC. Protein: CASSLGGQGGGDEQFF. The rearrangement links TRBV5-1 to TRBJ2-1, with 9 positions matching TRBD1. V trimming: 0 bases; J trimming: 8 bases; junction bases outside the gene matches: 9. The CDR3 spans 16 residues. Looked up from germline, CDR1 is SGHRS and CDR2 is YFSETQ.

The table lists this clonotype with many counts. The rearrangement joins TRBV7-9 to TRBJ2-7; a weak D match, TRBD1 (5 bases). CDR1 and CDR2 from the germline V gene are SEHNR and FQNEAQ (reference sequence). The CDR3 has 13 amino acids. Trimming removed 4 bases at V and 6 bases at J, with 13 bases between. CDR3 amino acids: CASSSTVGPEQYF. In nucleotides, the CDR3 is TGTGCCAGCAGCTCCACGGTGGGGCCCGAGCAGTACTTC.